The entry that follows covers one TCR beta chain sequence. Its antigen specificity is not known. Nothing much larger sits one base from this clone, and base qualities are not available. The receptor library was made with the immunoSEQ multiplex PCR assay. A mixture of 60 forward primers for TCR Vbeta segments and 13 reverse primers for TCR Jbeta segments was used in the multiplex PCR. The CDR3 region of rearranged TCR beta genes was amplified from genomic DNA by a multiplex PCR assay. The Illumina HiSeq System was used to sequence the amplified TCR beta libraries as 87-base-pair reads. As for how the authors treated the data: A later analysis tallied 75 million to 95 million unique TCR beta chains across the 550 to 850 repertoires, and roughly 11 million of those chains were shared by two or more donors. To remove PCR and sequencing errors, raw reads were error-corrected and collapsed into unique sequences using a nearest-neighbor algorithm that merged closely related sequences. CDR3 sequences were aligned to IMGT reference sequences to assign V, D and J gene segments. Each retained sequence needed at least a six-nucleotide match to both a V gene segment and a J gene segment. Rearrangements were called productive when the CDR3 lacked stop codons and stayed in frame with V and J; all others were non-productive. CDR3 was defined by IMGT convention, running from the second conserved V-encoded cysteine to the conserved J-encoded phenylalanine. The earlier analysis of about 590 of the donors excluded sequences that lacked an unambiguous match to a single V gene segment. An earlier analysis of several hundred of the donors called V segments functional above 56.7% productive rearrangements and segregating when the between-donor standard deviation exceeded 5%. A statistical classification framework was built for diagnosing cytomegalovirus status from the catalog of TCR beta chain sequences. V and J gene assignment, in a later analysis, came from comparing TCR nucleotide sequences with IMGT/GENE-DB human TR gene sequences. In a later analysis, CDR3 sequences and most-parsimonious VDJ recombination scenarios were assigned using the TCRdist pipeline. In a later analysis, each TCR beta chain was defined by its CDR3 amino acid sequence together with its V-gene family, and reads without a unique V-gene family were excluded. As a way to deal with suspected cross-contamination and a sequencing artifact, a later analysis dropped 640 or so nucleotide sequences that were highly shared and had low generation probability. In a later analysis, a clonal expansion index for each public chain was calculated from normalized within-repertoire ranks of inferred template counts. A later analysis computed generation probabilities with a VDJ recombination model fitted to out-of-frame rearrangements, and checked the results against IGoR. A later analysis scored TCR-TCR, TCR-HLA and TCR-CMV co-occurrence with hypergeometric tests, applying a repertoire-size bias correction to TCR pairs. To estimate false discovery rates, a later analysis permuted the HLA or CMV assignments 20 times. In a later analysis, co-occurring TCRs were grouped with DBSCAN, and TCRdist sequence similarity was added when clustering was performed within HLA-allele-positive subsets. For co-occurrence clustering, repertoires with fewer than 30,000 or more than 120,000 public chains were excluded, along with 5 or 6 repertoires with anomalous nucleotide sharing. Here the immuneACCESS table is served through TCRdb, limited to in-frame sequences with V and J called. Missing clones are a known gap in these copies; in checked studies unresolved V genes cover under half, and the rest lacks a known reason. V and J calls and clone size come straight from that table; D and trimming were deduced from the DNA. The sample contains around 110,000 clones, around 86% of them found a single time. The ten largest clones represent 3.9% of the sample.

The cohort comprised approximately 700 healthy bone marrow donors. At the time of sampling, every cohort member was nominally healthy, though immune exposures that went unrecorded were likely present. The donor tested CMV seronegative and was one of the 352 seronegative cohort members. A peripheral blood sample was collected from each donor, and TCR beta sequencing was performed on peripheral blood mononuclear cells. Genomic DNA extraction from the blood cell samples was performed with the Qiagen DNeasy Blood Extraction Kit. The data stem from a study of cytomegalovirus exposure and HLA in healthy donors (dated by TCRdb to about 2017). As for the study more broadly: An earlier analysis of about 530 of the donors reported about 300 Gb of sequence data and roughly 120 million unique TCR beta sequences obtained from roughly 180 million T cells. An early release that covered about 600 HLA-typed donors contained 250 to 350 gigabases of sequencing data and about 84 million unique TCR sequences. Of the approximately 400 genotyped donors, about 80% fell in the genetic ancestry cluster associated with self-reported Caucasian donors. The aim of the study was to test whether cataloging public T cell receptors could identify signatures of past pathogen exposure. The T cell repertoires of 666 subjects were profiled by immunosequencing and related to cytomegalovirus serostatus. Along with the approximately 700-subject first cohort, a separate validation cohort of over a hundred different subjects was used. High-throughput TCR immunosequencing, statistical association of individual TCRs with disease status, and machine learning were combined to predict cytomegalovirus infection status. To study patterns of TCR occurrence, a later analysis re-analyzed previously published TCR beta repertoires from hundreds of donors and added high-resolution HLA genotyping. Rather than drawing on any new phenotypic data, the later analysis identified candidate immune exposures from TCR beta sequences and the way those sequences occurred across donors. To decide whether each TCR beta V gene segment behaved as functional or pseudogenic, an earlier analysis of over 500 of the donors relied on high-throughput TCR beta sequencing. Donor age, sex, ethnicity and CMV serostatus were collected together with the repertoire data. A later genetic analysis used genome-wide SNP genotypes for about 60% of the roughly 700 donors, treating that subset as a discovery cohort. All discovery cohort repertoires had been generated on a single sequencing platform. Both class I and class II loci were covered by HLA typing, at four-digit resolution. Typing coverage differed by locus: A, B, C, DRB1 and DQB1 were typed in roughly 629-630 donors, DQA1 in 500 to 550, DPA1 in 600 to 610, and DPB1 in around 490. Roughly 5 DR-DQ haplotypes were handled as single units for association and clustering because linkage in the cohort was strong. Among about 400 genotyped donors of the cohort, an average of about 240,000 unique TCR beta nucleotide sequences was sequenced per donor, of which about 20% were non-productive. Broader findings and caveats from the paper: According to the authors, the approach could potentially be generalized to other disease states and immunological phenotypes. The earlier analysis of some 540 of the donors excluded roughly 17 rarely observed V segments, including chromosome 9 orphons, because counts were too low. Linkage disequilibrium might explain the correlated functional status among segregating V segments, but an unknown experimental factor could not be ruled out. Specific HLA alleles were associated with over 15,000 TCR beta sequences at a false discovery rate of 0.05 in a later analysis. In a later analysis, TCR association rates were found to vary across HLA loci, with the most associated TCRs seen for DRB1 alleles and the fewest for HLA-C alleles. Because HLA typing was missing for some donors at each locus, association tests included only the typed subset. A later analysis found that HLA-associated TCR beta chains were more clonally expanded and had lower generation probabilities than equally common non-associated chains. The classifier was reported to diagnose cytomegalovirus status with high specificity and sensitivity in both the original cohort and the validation cohort. Across donors, most TCR sequences were observed very rarely, whereas some public TCRs were present in many individuals. The presence/absence analyses assumed that sequencing depth was roughly uniform across donors, and that assumption may not be true. V-gene and J-gene trimming of TCR beta chains was associated with a missense DCLRE1C variant in a later genetic analysis, and the association was replicated in an independent cohort. In vitro tests confirmed that three of the cytomegalovirus-associated TCR beta chains recognize cytomegalovirus antigens. According to a later analysis, parvovirus B19, influenza, CMV and Epstein-Barr virus appeared linked to several top co-occurrence clusters. Compared with the roughly 710-donor mean, donors in an Asian-associated ancestry cluster had fewer N-insertions in productive TCRs, according to a later genetic analysis. According to a later analysis, most CMV-associated TCR beta chains appeared to be HLA-restricted, and the HLA associations seemed to be driven largely by CMV exposure. A group of highly shared sequence variants was considered likely to be a technical artifact of the sequencing pipeline. The only immune exposure information available for the cohort was CMV serostatus. Strong co-occurrence of HLA alleles, especially DR and DQ, made assigning TCR associations to individual alleles difficult. The study listed approximately 160 TCR beta chains as associated with cytomegalovirus. In an earlier analysis of roughly 500 of the donors, most TCR beta V segments appeared in productive rearrangements about 87% or about 30% of the time, broadly matching IMGT annotations. A further reported finding was that TCR beta sequences accurately predicted the HLA-A and HLA-B alleles for most subjects in the first cohort. The cohort was sequenced for TCR beta chains only, and without alpha or paired-chain data the features that could be detected were limited.

This clonotype was obtained from a woman in her 30s in good health and CMV-seronegative. Sequenced material: PBMCs.

In nucleotide form, the sequence is TGTGCCAGCAGCGTAGCTCTCGGGGGGGAAGAGCATGAGCAGTTCTTC. This is translated as CASSVALGGEEHEQFF. Recombination connected TRBV9 to TRBJ2-1; 8 of the junction bases match TRBD2. The V end gives up 0 bases and the J end 8 bases, leaving 10 bases in the junction not matched to a gene. The germline V gene yields SGDLS for CDR1 and YYNGEE for CDR2. The CDR3 measures 16 amino acids from cysteine to phenylalanine. Only the CDR3 region is kept as DNA, spanning 48 bases read in frame from base 1.